Reported below is one TCR beta chain. What it binds is not known. These data come from a study of beta chain features in type 1 diabetes. Study-wide points: Patients with Type 1 diabetes showed moderately but significantly shorter TCRB CDR3s in all four CD4+ subsets.

The sequenced template was cDNA made from the entire isolated RNA. Assay used: immunoSEQ multiplex PCR; TCRdb lists only in-frame clones, some missing. Of just under 150,000 clones in the sample, about 10% are singletons; the top ten hold around 1.4%. The CDR3 length is 16 residues. The germline V gene has CDR1 LNHDA and CDR2 SQIVND (reference sequence). V lost 4 bases and J lost 3; bases outside the gene matches: 4. The chain carries TRBV19 and TRBJ2-2, with 11 bases that match TRBD2. Sequenced: naive CD4+ T cells from blood. The clonotype originates from a young man in good health. This CDR3 is CASSTLAGGYTGELFF. The CDR3 DNA follows: TGTGCCAGTAGTACCCTAGCGGGGGGATACACCGGGGAGCTGTTTTTT.